These 10 T cell receptor beta chains share one sample of origin, sequenced in a study of T cell responses to AZD1222 COVID-19 vaccine. Assay: immunoSEQ multiplex PCR; the TCRdb copy retains only in-frame clones and omits some. Of fewer than 100,000 clones listed, approximately 90% are singletons. Source: peripheral blood, taken 28 days after the second AZD1222 dose. These receptors originate from an adult who received the AZD1222 COVID-19 vaccine.

This clone was picked up a small number of times. The chain has TRBV6-2 or TRBV6-3 and TRBJ2-2; no definite D call. Germline CDR1 is MNHEY and CDR2 is SVGEGT. CDR3 size: 12 residues. Trimming shortened V by 3 bases and J by 4 bases, and 3 bases separated the two germline ends. The CDR3: CASSYLTGELFF. Written as DNA, the CDR3 is TGTGCCAGCAGTTATCTCACCGGGGAGCTGTTTTTT.

The rearrangement links TRBV6-6 to TRBJ1-2; 8 bases match TRBD1. The CDR3 is 16 amino acids. Germline values: CDR1 MNHNY, CDR2 SVGAGI (reference sequence). V shed 5 bases and J 1 base; nucleotides not matched to a gene: 9. The CDR3 region is CASSGQGARGNYGYTF. CDR3 coding DNA: TGTGCCAGCAGTGGGCAGGGGGCGCGGGGTAACTATGGCTACACCTTC.

V gene TRBV6-5 combines with J gene TRBJ1-3; D is undetermined. V was cut by 2 bases and J by 1 base, with 9 bases left in between. Germline CDR1 reads MNHEY; CDR2 reads SVGAGI. This CDR3 has 15 amino acids. The CDR3 loop is CASSYVGGSGNTIYF. In DNA form, the CDR3 reads TGTGCCAGCAGTTACGTCGGAGGGTCTGGAAACACCATATATTTT.

The chain combines TRBV19 with TRBJ2-3, with D tentatively TRBD1 (6 bases). Germline V lookup: CDR1 LNHDA, CDR2 SQIVND (reference sequence). The CDR3 contains 16 residues. V shed 3 bases and J shed 3 bases, with 16 bases lying between them. The CDR3 bases are TGTGCCAGTAGTATGGGGGCCCACCCGGGGACAGATACGCAGTATTTT. It encodes CASSMGAHPGTDTQYF.

The CDR3 loop reads CASSKSRWTVPYEQYF. The CDR3 bases are TGTGCCAGCAGCAAATCCCGTTGGACAGTTCCCTACGAGCAGTACTTC. The gene calls are TRBV21-1 and TRBJ2-7; the table assigns TRBD1, which was not confirmed against the DNA. TRBV21-1 is an annotated pseudogene. The CDR3 is made up of 16 amino acids.

The rearrangement links TRBV24-1 to TRBJ1-6; D call uncertain. This CDR3 is 19 amino acids long. The V end lost 4 bases, the J end lost 0 bases, and 18 bases lay between the germline ends. CDR1 and CDR2 from the germline V gene are KGHDR and SFDVKD. CDR3 sequence (DNA): TGTGCCACCAGTGAGTCCCGTTTGCGAGGGAGCTCCTATAATTCACCCCTCCACTTT. Its protein is CATSESRLRGSSYNSPLHF.

This clone was counted between two and nine times. The rearrangement links TRBV7-9 to TRBJ1-1, with D possibly TRBD1 on 5 matching bases. CDR1 and CDR2 (germline): SEHNR, FQNEAQ (reference sequence). The CDR3 totals 15 residues. The V gene lost 4 bases and the J gene lost 5 bases, with 17 bases spanning the gap. The DNA for the CDR3 is TGTGCCAGCAGCTCATTTGGGGGGGTAGGAACTGAAGCTTTCTTT. It translates to CASSSFGGVGTEAFF.

The V gene is TRBV7-2, the J gene TRBJ2-1, with TRBD2 identical over 7 bases. With V trimmed by 5 bases and J by 2 bases, 15 bases remained unmatched. The germline CDR1 and CDR2 sequences are SGHTA and FQGNSA. This CDR3 has 18 amino acids. In DNA form, the CDR3 reads TGTGCCAGCAGCCTAGAGCGGGGTGGGTGGGGGACCTACAATGAGCAGTTCTTC. This gives the protein CASSLERGGWGTYNEQFF.

V is TRBV18 and J is TRBJ1-6; maybe TRBD1 (5 bases). The CDR3 length is 16 residues. V was cut by 3 bases and J by 1 base, with 10 bases left in between. Germline V gene lookup returns CDR1 KGHSH and CDR2 LQKENI. CDR3 sequence (DNA): TGTGCCAGCTCACCGAAAAGGGGATCCTATAATTCACCCCTCCACTTT. Translating it yields CASSPKRGSYNSPLHF.

This rearrangement joins TRBV18 to TRBJ1-2; 7 bases agree with TRBD1. This CDR3 contains 17 residues. Germline CDR1 is KGHSH and CDR2 is LQKENI. V was pared by 3 bases and J by 0 bases, with 10 bases of the junction left unmatched. The CDR3 here is CASSPPQGYLANYGYTF. The CDR3 coding sequence is TGTGCCAGCTCACCCCCACAGGGGTACCTAGCTAACTATGGCTACACCTTC.